Following are 29 T cell receptor beta chains from one sample sequenced in a study of beta chain features in type 1 diabetes. Their specific antigens are unknown. Study-wide results and caveats: Significant though moderate, a shortening of TCRB CDR3s appeared in all four CD4+ subsets of Type 1 diabetes patients.

Expressed TCRB transcripts were sequenced because the entire RNA isolate underwent reverse transcription. Profiled with immunoSEQ multiplex PCR; TCRdb holds only in-frame clones, not every one. The repertoire holds roughly 26,000 clones, with under 50% as singletons. Input material: stem cell memory CD4+ T cells from blood. These receptors were taken from a man aged 25 to 40 with type 1 diabetes.

This clone appeared a few times. The chain couples TRBV2 to TRBJ1-5; D perhaps matches TRBD1 (6 bases). There are 15 residues in the CDR3. CDR1 is SNHLY, CDR2 FYNNEI, per germline. Trimming removed 6 bases from V and 6 bases from J, with 18 bases in between. CDR3 sequence (DNA): TGTGCCAGCAGACCTGGCGGGGGGCGCGTTCAGCCCCAGCATTTT. Translated: CASRPGGGRVQPQHF.

The rearrangement links TRBV10-3 to TRBJ1-1; no definite D call. This CDR3 has 14 residues. CDR1 and CDR2 (germline): ENHRY, SYGVKD. V lost 0 bases and J 5 bases, leaving 10 bases between the germline ends. CDR3 sequence (DNA): TGTGCCATCAGTGAGTCGACCGGGAGGACTGAAGCTTTCTTT. Its protein product is CAISESTGRTEAFF.

This clone occurred a few times. The J gene is TRBJ2-1, the V gene TRBV7-2; D is uncertain. Germline CDR1 SGHTA, CDR2 FQGNSA. CDR3 size: 14 residues. The V end was cut by 0 bases, the J end by 5 bases, with 8 bases between. DNA for the CDR3: TGTGCCAGCAGCTTAGCAGCCAGGAACAATGAGCAGTTCTTC. Encoded protein: CASSLAARNNEQFF.

The genes are TRBV11-2 and TRBJ1-1; weak D call: TRBD1 (5 bases). The CDR3 has 14 amino acids. V shed 2 bases and J shed 5 bases, with 12 bases lying between them. Germline CDR1 is SGHAT and CDR2 is FQNNGV. CDR3 sequence: CASSLSLGRTEAFF. The CDR3, as DNA: TGTGCCAGCAGCTTATCTTTGGGGCGTACTGAAGCTTTCTTT.

The sample holds a few counts of this clone. The chain is built from TRBV14 and TRBJ2-5, with D tentatively TRBD1 (6 bases). Trimming stripped 0 bases from V and 1 base from J, with 12 bases between. Germline lookup yields CDR1 SGHDN and CDR2 FVKESK. The length of the CDR3 is 16 residues. The CDR3 reads CASSQDRGRGQETQYF. The CDR3 coding sequence is TGTGCCAGCAGCCAAGATCGGGGCAGGGGCCAAGAGACCCAGTACTTC. The entire variable domain, with the rest obtained from reference TRBV14 and TRBJ2-5, is as follows: EAGVTQFPSHSVIEKGQTVTLRCDPISGHDNLYWYRRVMGKEIKFLLHFVKESKQDESGMPNNRFLAERTGGTYSTLKVQPAELEDSGVYFCASSQDRGRGQETQYFGPGTRLLVL.

This clone was detected a few times. This chain connects TRBV9 to TRBJ2-1; possibly TRBD1 for D (6 bases). Germline V gene lookup returns CDR1 SGDLS and CDR2 YYNGEE. CDR3 size: 14 residues. Between the trimmed V and J ends, which lost 0 bases and 6 bases, there was a span of 10 bases. In DNA, the CDR3 is TGTGCCAGCAGCGTAGGGGGGCAGGGCAATGAGCAGTTCTTC. Translated, it gives CASSVGGQGNEQFF.

This clone was found a few times. The CDR3 DNA is TGCAGCGTTGGAATGGTGGGGACAGGCCAGCAGTACTTC. Amino acid sequence: CSVGMVGTGQQYF. The chain links TRBV29-1 to TRBJ2-7; TRBD1 matches at 8 bases. The CDR3 runs to 13 residues. V was clipped by 4 bases and J by 8 bases; unmatched bases: 10. The germline gives CDR1 SQVTM, CDR2 ANQGSEA.

The rearrangement links TRBV6-1 to TRBJ2-5; tentative D call: TRBD2 (6 bases). CDR3 length equals 17 residues. The germline V gene encodes CDR1 MNHNS and CDR2 SASEGT. Trimming left V 3 bases short and J 2 bases short, with 19 bases between. DNA of the CDR3: TGTGCCAGCAGTGATGAGGAGGGCGGGGCGACTCAAGAGACCCAGTACTTC. It is translated as CASSDEEGGATQETQYF.

The chain links TRBV27 to TRBJ1-6; 8 bases match TRBD1. Trimming removed 8 bases from V and 6 bases from J; junction bases left unmatched: 3. Germline V gene lookup returns CDR1 MNHEY and CDR2 SMNVEV (reference sequence). CDR3 length: 13 residues. The CDR3 protein is CASGDRGNSPLHF. The CDR3 nucleotides read TGTGCCAGCGGTGACAGGGGTAATTCACCCCTCCACTTT.

The chain couples TRBV5-1 to TRBJ2-2, with 10 bases identical to TRBD1. The trim removed 5 bases at V and 0 bases at J, leaving 4 bases unmatched. From germline, CDR1 is SGHRS and CDR2 YFSETQ. The CDR3 contains 16 residues. CDR3 residues: CASRATGGANTGELFF. CDR3 sequence (DNA): TGCGCCAGCAGGGCGACAGGGGGCGCGAACACCGGGGAGCTGTTTTTT.

The chain recombines TRBV5-6 with TRBJ2-7, with TRBD2 matching 10 bases. The V gene's germline CDR1 is SGHDT and CDR2 YYEEEE. V shed 4 bases, J shed 3 bases, and the junction held 4 bases outside the gene matches. The CDR3 has 14 residues. DNA of the CDR3: TGTGCCAGCAGCCCCGGACTAGCGGTCTACGAGCAGTACTTC. Its protein is CASSPGLAVYEQYF. Full variable domain (outside the CDR3, taken from reference TRBV5-6 and TRBJ2-7): DAGVTQSPTHLIKTRGQQVTLRCSPKSGHDTVSWYQQALGQGPQFIFQYYEEEERQRGNFPDRFSGHQFPNYSSELNVNALLLGDSALYLCASSPGLAVYEQYFGPGTRLTVT.

This clone was found a few times. This chain joins TRBV5-1 and TRBJ2-7; the D gene is possibly TRBD1 (6 bases). Trimming took 5 bases from V and 0 from J, leaving 15 bases between them. Germline CDR1 SGHRS, CDR2 YFSETQ. The CDR3 runs 15 residues. The CDR3 protein is CASSRQVRASYEQYF. DNA for the CDR3: TGCGCCAGCAGTCGACAGGTACGCGCCTCCTACGAGCAGTACTTC.

The chain links TRBV11-2 to TRBJ2-1, with a possible D match to TRBD2 (5 bases). CDR1 and CDR2 from the germline V gene are SGHAT and FQNNGV. V was cut by 5 bases and J by 2 bases, with 16 bases left in between. The CDR3 loop spans 16 amino acids. CDR3 DNA sequence: TGTGCCAGCAGCGCAGGTGGGGAGTCGACCTACAATGAGCAGTTCTTC. Protein product: CASSAGGESTYNEQFF.

J is TRBJ2-1 and V is TRBV27, with unresolved D. V lost 5 bases and J lost 0, with 8 bases in between. CDR1 and CDR2 (germline): MNHEY, SMNVEV (reference sequence). This CDR3 has 14 amino acids. CDR3 residues: CASSQASSYNEQFF. The CDR3 DNA follows: TGTGCCAGCAGTCAAGCGAGCTCCTACAATGAGCAGTTCTTC.

The chain joins TRBV20-1 to TRBJ1-1; D is unclear. CDR1 DFQATT and CDR2 SNEGSKA come from the germline V gene (reference sequence). The CDR3 has 11 residues. The V end lost 5 bases, the J end lost 10 bases, and 14 bases lay between the germline ends. The CDR3 is CSAPYSVLAFF. The CDR3 DNA is TGCAGTGCTCCCTACAGTGTATTAGCTTTCTTT.

This clone was counted a single time. V and J are TRBV2 and TRBJ1-1; D ambiguous. V was pared by 1 base and J by 1 base, with 4 bases between. This CDR3 region has 13 residues. The V gene's germline CDR1 is SNHLY and CDR2 FYNNEI. The CDR3 sequence is CASSEDKNTEAFF. The CDR3 DNA reads TGTGCCAGCAGTGAAGACAAGAACACTGAAGCTTTCTTT.

This chain connects TRBV5-1 to TRBJ2-5; TRBD2 matches 9 bases. CDR1 is SGHRS, CDR2 YFSETQ, per germline. The CDR3 covers 16 residues. J was trimmed by 1 base and V by 1 base; bases with no gene match: 5. CDR3 DNA: TGCGCCAGCAGCTTGTCGGTAGCGGGGGCCCAAGAGACCCAGTACTTC. It specifies CASSLSVAGAQETQYF.

The rearrangement joins TRBV2 to TRBJ2-1; 11 positions agree with TRBD1. Per the germline V gene, CDR1 is SNHLY and CDR2 is FYNNEI. This CDR3 region has 16 residues. V shed 3 bases, J shed 12 bases, and the junction held 13 bases outside the gene matches. CDR3 sequence (DNA): TGTGCCAGCAGTGAGTTCGTCGGACAGGGGGCTCGCGGGCAGTTCTTC. Its translation: CASSEFVGQGARGQFF.

The chain is built from TRBV11-2 and TRBJ2-1, with TRBD2 identical over 7 bases. The junction had 4 bases not matched to a gene; V was cut back by 1 base and J by 1 base. Germline CDR1 is SGHAT and CDR2 is FQNNGV. The length of the CDR3 is 16 residues. This chain's CDR3 is CASSLGNSGSYNEQFF. The DNA of the CDR3 is TGTGCCAGCAGCTTAGGTAATAGCGGGTCCTACAATGAGCAGTTCTTC.

This clone has a handful of counts. J is TRBJ2-3 and V is TRBV4-2, with D unclear. Germline V gene sequence: CDR1 LGHNA, CDR2 YNFKEQ. Trimming took off 0 bases at V and 3 bases at J, with 7 bases between the two ends. The CDR3 consists of 14 residues. The CDR3 DNA follows: TGTGCCAGCAGCCAAGAAGCAAGAACAGATACGCAGTATTTT. It codes for CASSQEARTDTQYF.

This rearrangement joins TRBV5-6 to TRBJ2-7, with TRBD2 identical over 7 bases. CDR1 and CDR2 from the germline V gene are SGHDT and YYEEEE. Germline trimming cut 0 bases from V and 6 bases from J; bases unmatched to any gene: 12. The CDR3 has 16 residues. The CDR3 loop is CASSLGSAGEFSEQYF. DNA of the CDR3: TGTGCCAGCAGCTTGGGGTCGGCGGGAGAGTTCTCCGAGCAGTACTTC.

The chain links TRBV5-4 to TRBJ2-3; TRBD2 aligns across 10 bases. The CDR3 has 15 amino acids. The J segment lost 4 bases and the V segment lost 1 base, leaving 3 bases of the junction unmatched. Germline CDR1 is SGHNT and CDR2 is YYREEE (reference sequence). DNA for the CDR3: TGTGCCAGCAGCTTGACTAGCGGGGTGGCAGATACGCAGTATTTT. It encodes CASSLTSGVADTQYF.

The sample holds a few counts of this clone. J is TRBJ2-3 and V is TRBV7-8; 8 bases align to TRBD1. The CDR3 runs 13 residues. The germline V gene encodes CDR1 SGHVS and CDR2 FQNEAQ. V lost 8 bases to trimming and J lost 3 bases; unmatched junction nucleotides: 4. CDR3 loop: CASVRGPTDTQYF. CDR3 bases: TGTGCCAGCGTCAGGGGGCCGACAGATACGCAGTATTTT. The whole variable domain, remainder taken from reference TRBV7-8 and TRBJ2-3, is GAGVSQSPRYKVAKRGQDVALRCDPISGHVSLFWYQQALGQGPEFLTYFQNEAQLDKSGLPSDRFFAERPEGSVSTLKIQRTQQEDSAVYLCASVRGPTDTQYFGPGTRLTVL.

This clone was picked up a small number of times. The genes are TRBV7-2 and TRBJ2-1, with 9 bases lining up with TRBD2. Germline V gene data show CDR1 as SGHTA and CDR2 as FQGNSA. This CDR3 has 15 residues. V gave up 6 bases and J gave up 12 bases; unmatched junction bases: 15. The CDR3 bases are TGTGCCAGCAGGCTGGGACTAGCTGGTAGTTACGCGCAGTTCTTC. Its translation: CASRLGLAGSYAQFF.

The chain joins TRBV5-4 to TRBJ2-5; TRBD1 matches 7 bases. J gave up 3 bases and V 4 bases, and 6 bases lay outside the gene matches. This CDR3 has 14 amino acids. Germline values: CDR1 SGHNT, CDR2 YYREEE (reference sequence). The CDR3: CASSPGQWEETQYF. CDR3 bases: TGTGCCAGCAGCCCGGGACAGTGGGAAGAGACCCAGTACTTC.

This clone showed up just a few times. The chain employs TRBV11-2 and TRBJ2-1, with D tentatively TRBD1 (5 bases). Germline V gene lookup returns CDR1 SGHAT and CDR2 FQNNGV. The ends were cut back, 10 bases at V and 4 bases at J, with 8 bases in the middle. The CDR3 is 11 amino acids. CDR3 protein: CATGLYNEQFF. The CDR3 region has the DNA TGTGCCACAGGGTTATACAATGAGCAGTTCTTC.

V and J are TRBV19 and TRBJ2-5; 8 positions match TRBD1. Germline assignment: CDR1 LNHDA and CDR2 SQIVND (reference sequence). The V and J ends lost 3 bases and 4 bases, in that order; junction bases with no gene match: 4. This CDR3 has 14 residues. CDR3 DNA sequence: TGTGCCAGTAGTATCGGTCAGGGGGCAGAGACCCAGTACTTC. Protein: CASSIGQGAETQYF.

V usage is TRBV5-1 and J usage is TRBJ2-3; D remains ambiguous. V lost 2 bases to trimming and J lost 4 bases, with 8 bases between them. Germline values: CDR1 SGHRS, CDR2 YFSETQ. This CDR3 spans 13 amino acids. The CDR3 DNA reads TGCGCCAGCAGCTTCGCCCGGGCAGATACGCAGTATTTT. Translation gives CASSFARADTQYF. The full variable domain, in which reference TRBV5-1 and TRBJ2-3 provide the parts outside the CDR3, is KAGVTQTPRYLIKTRGQQVTLSCSPISGHRSVSWYQQTPGQGLQFLFEYFSETQRNKGNFPGRFSGRQFSNSRSEMNVSTLELGDSALYLCASSFARADTQYFGPGTRLTVL.

The V call is TRBV6-6, the J call TRBJ2-3, with a possible D match to TRBD1 (6 bases). CDR3 length equals 12 residues. The V gene's germline CDR1 is MNHNY and CDR2 SVGAGI (reference sequence). The V gene lost 6 bases and the J gene lost 5 bases, with 9 bases spanning the gap. CDR3 in DNA: TGTGCCAGCAGGCCGACAGGAGATACGCAGTATTTT. Residues: CASRPTGDTQYF.